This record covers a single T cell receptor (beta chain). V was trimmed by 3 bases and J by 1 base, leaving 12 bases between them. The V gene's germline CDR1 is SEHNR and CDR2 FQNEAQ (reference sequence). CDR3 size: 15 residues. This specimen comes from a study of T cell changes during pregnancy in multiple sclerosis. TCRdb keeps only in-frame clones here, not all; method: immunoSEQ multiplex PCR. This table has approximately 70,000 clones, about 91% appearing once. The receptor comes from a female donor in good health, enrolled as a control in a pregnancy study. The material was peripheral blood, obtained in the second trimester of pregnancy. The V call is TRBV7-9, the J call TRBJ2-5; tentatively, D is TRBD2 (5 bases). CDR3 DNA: TGTGCCAGCAGCTTTAGACGGGGAGCCCAAGAGACCCAGTACTTC. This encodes CASSFRRGAQETQYF.